The 14 T cell receptor beta chains below were found in one sample sequenced in a study of shared clonotypes between healthy human individuals. The method was immunoSEQ multiplex PCR; TCRdb's version includes in-frame clones alone and lacks a portion of them. Here the sample spans about 2.3 million clones, 85% to 95% being singletons. The specimen was naive CD4+ T cells from PBMCs. The subset here: CD45RA+ positively selected. The receptors originated from a man aged 18 to 29 in good health. Some clones in this sample may be carry-over from other donors' samples.

In regard to this clone: The identical CDR3 is also encoded by other nucleotide sequences in the sample. V gene TRBV30 combines with J gene TRBJ2-2; weak D call: TRBD1 (5 bases). With 3 bases removed from V and 5 bases from J, the gap between germline ends came to 10 bases. This CDR3 has 13 residues. CDR1 and CDR2 (germline): GTSNPN, SVGIG (reference sequence). The DNA for the CDR3 is TGTGCCTGGAGAGGTCAGGGAACCGGGGAGCTGTTTTTT. It is translated as CAWRGQGTGELFF.

This sequence joins TRBV28 and TRBJ2-7, with TRBD1 matching over 10 bases. From germline, CDR1 is MDHEN and CDR2 SYDVKM. After removal of 5 bases from V and 4 bases from J, the junction contained 2 bases not matched to a gene. The CDR3 runs 13 residues. This CDR3 reads CASSVDRGYEQYF. The DNA for the CDR3 is TGTGCCAGCAGTGTGGACAGGGGGTACGAGCAGTACTTC.

V usage is TRBV7-2 and J usage is TRBJ1-2, with TRBD1 matching over 7 bases. Germline values: CDR1 SGHTA, CDR2 FQGNSA. J lost 3 bases, V lost 1 base, and 5 bases had no gene match. The CDR3 is 15 amino acids. CDR3 sequence (DNA): TGTGCCAGCAGCTTAGAAACAGGGGCGGACTATGGCTACACCTTC. Translated, it gives CASSLETGADYGYTF.

The chain couples TRBV9 to TRBJ1-1, with 9 bases fitting TRBD1. After removal of 4 bases from V and 2 bases from J, the junction contained 3 bases not matched to a gene. The germline V gene encodes CDR1 SGDLS and CDR2 YYNGEE. This CDR3 comprises 14 residues. DNA of the CDR3: TGTGCCAGCAGCATGACAGGGGGAAACACTGAAGCTTTCTTT. Translation: CASSMTGGNTEAFF.

This chain connects TRBV5-1 to TRBJ2-7; 13 bases match TRBD2. The CDR3 is 18 residues long. CDR1 SGHRS and CDR2 YFSETQ come from the germline V gene. The ends lost 5 bases at V and 1 base at J; junction bases unmatched: 12. DNA for the CDR3: TGCGCCAGCAGTACTCAGGGGACTAGCGGGATTCGGTCCTACGAGCAGTACTTC. This sequence encodes CASSTQGTSGIRSYEQYF.

This chain connects TRBV5-5 to TRBJ2-7, with a weak D call TRBD1 (5 bases). Trimming cost V 0 bases and J 2 bases, with 15 bases left between them. CDR1 is SGHKS, CDR2 YYEKEE, per germline (reference sequence). This CDR3 has 16 amino acids. CDR3 sequence: CASSLGGRARTYEQYF. DNA for the CDR3: TGTGCCAGCAGCTTGGGCGGCAGGGCCCGAACCTACGAGCAGTACTTC. The full variable domain, its missing parts supplied by reference TRBV5-5 and TRBJ2-7, is DAGVTQSPTHLIKTRGQQVTLRCSPISGHKSVSWYQQVLGQGPQFIFQYYEKEERGRGNFPDRFSARQFPNYSSELNVNALLLGDSALYLCASSLGGRARTYEQYFGPGTRLTVT.

The rearrangement links TRBV6-6 to TRBJ1-2; D is unresolved. V gave up 2 bases and J gave up 2 bases, with 9 bases separating them. In germline, CDR1 is MNHNY, CDR2 SVGAGI (reference sequence). The CDR3 is made up of 14 amino acids. The CDR3 coding sequence is TGTGCCAGCAGTTACGCTCCGGAAAACTATGGCTACACCTTC. It yields the protein CASSYAPENYGYTF.

This rearrangement joins TRBV10-3 to TRBJ2-5; TRBD2 agrees at 9 bases. The CDR3 extends over 16 amino acids. The germline V gene encodes CDR1 ENHRY and CDR2 SYGVKD. Trimming at V came to 0 bases and at J to 2 bases, leaving 4 bases not matched to a gene. CDR3 protein: CAISESTSGRQETQYF. CDR3 sequence (DNA): TGTGCCATCAGTGAGTCGACCAGCGGGAGGCAAGAGACCCAGTACTTC.

This clone was detected only once. This chain connects TRBV30 to TRBJ2-1; possible D gene TRBD2, 8 bases. Trimming cost V 5 bases and J 8 bases, with 19 bases left between them. This CDR3 contains 14 residues. Per germline, CDR1 GTSNPN and CDR2 SVGIG (reference sequence). For the CDR3, the DNA is TGTGCCTGGGATAGCGGGACAGTTATTCATGAGCAGTTCTTC. It specifies CAWDSGTVIHEQFF.

V is TRBV4-3 and J is TRBJ1-5; D is ambiguous. V was trimmed by 0 bases and J by 3 bases, leaving 6 bases between them. This CDR3 comprises 14 residues. Looked up from germline, CDR1 is LGHNA and CDR2 is YSLEER. CDR3 nucleotide sequence: TGCGCCAGCAGCCAAGAACAGCACAATCAGCCCCAGCATTTT. Amino acids: CASSQEQHNQPQHF.

This chain connects TRBV19 to TRBJ2-2, with TRBD1 matching 7 bases. Germline trimming cut 1 base from V and 7 bases from J; bases unmatched to any gene: 3. The CDR3 consists of 14 residues. Germline CDR1 reads LNHDA; CDR2 reads SQIVND (reference sequence). The CDR3 sequence: CASSIGRGYGELFF. In nucleotides, the CDR3 is TGTGCCAGTAGTATAGGCAGGGGGTACGGGGAGCTGTTTTTT.

The CDR3 sequence is CASSMTSGISTDTQYF. CDR3 sequence (DNA): TGCGCCAGCAGCATGACTAGCGGGATTAGCACAGATACGCAGTATTTT. The chain has TRBV5-1 and TRBJ2-3, with TRBD2 matching over 11 bases. This CDR3 contains 16 residues. The germline gives CDR1 SGHRS, CDR2 YFSETQ. Unmatched junction bases numbered 4, after V lost 4 bases and J lost 0 bases. Full variable domain (rest looked up from reference TRBV5-1 and TRBJ2-3): KAGVTQTPRYLIKTRGQQVTLSCSPISGHRSVSWYQQTPGQGLQFLFEYFSETQRNKGNFPGRFSGRQFSNSRSEMNVSTLELGDSALYLCASSMTSGISTDTQYFGPGTRLTVL.

J is TRBJ2-1 and V is TRBV18; D not resolved. The ends were cut back, 2 bases at V and 10 bases at J, with 9 bases in the middle. The CDR3 has 12 amino acids. Looked up from germline, CDR1 is KGHSH and CDR2 is LQKENI. CDR3 in DNA: TGTGCCAGCTCACCATCGATGGGAGAGCAGTTCTTC. Translating gives CASSPSMGEQFF.

The V call is TRBV10-3, the J call TRBJ2-3, with 7 bases aligning to TRBD2. The CDR3 runs to 14 residues. From germline, CDR1 is ENHRY and CDR2 SYGVKD. The trim removed 8 bases at V and 2 bases at J, leaving 7 bases unmatched. CDR3 sequence (DNA): TGTGCCATCGGTTCCGGGACTATCACAGATACGCAGTATTTT. Amino acids: CAIGSGTITDTQYF.